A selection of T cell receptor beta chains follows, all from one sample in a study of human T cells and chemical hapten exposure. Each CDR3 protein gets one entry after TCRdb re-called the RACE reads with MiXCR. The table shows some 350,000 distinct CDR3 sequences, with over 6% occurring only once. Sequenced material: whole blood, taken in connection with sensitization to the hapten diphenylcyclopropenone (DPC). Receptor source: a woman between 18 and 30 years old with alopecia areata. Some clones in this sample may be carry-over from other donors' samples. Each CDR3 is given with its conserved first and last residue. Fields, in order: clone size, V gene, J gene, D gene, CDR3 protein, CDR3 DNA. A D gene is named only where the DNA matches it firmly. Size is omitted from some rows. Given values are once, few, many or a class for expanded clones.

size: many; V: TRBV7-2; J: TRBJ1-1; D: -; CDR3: CASTGAASALDTEAFF; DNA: TGTGCCAGCACCGGGGCAGCAAGTGCATTGGACACTGAAGCTTTCTTT
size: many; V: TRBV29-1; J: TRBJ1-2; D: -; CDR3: CSVDTGTENYGYTF; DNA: TGCAGCGTTGACACAGGGACGGAGAACTATGGCTACACCTTC
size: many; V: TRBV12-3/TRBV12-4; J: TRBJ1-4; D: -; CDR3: CASSLAAYEKLFF; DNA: TGTGCCAGCAGTTTAGCCGCTTATGAAAAACTGTTTTTT
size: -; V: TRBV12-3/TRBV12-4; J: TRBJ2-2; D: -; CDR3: CASRTRITGELFF; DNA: TGTGCCAGTCGCACGCGGATCACCGGGGAGCTGTTTTTT
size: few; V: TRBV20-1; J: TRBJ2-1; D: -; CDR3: CSARDYRSGQNNEQFF; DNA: TGCAGTGCTAGAGATTATAGGAGTGGACAAAACAATGAGCAGTTCTTC
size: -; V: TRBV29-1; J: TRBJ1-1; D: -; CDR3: CSVETRDTEAFF; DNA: TGCAGCGTTGAGACACGGGACACTGAAGCTTTCTTT
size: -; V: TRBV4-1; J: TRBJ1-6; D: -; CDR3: CASSQASGNSPLHF; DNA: TGCGCCAGCAGCCAAGCTTCAGGCAATTCACCCCTCCACTTT
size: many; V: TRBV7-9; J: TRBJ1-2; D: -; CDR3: CASSPRLGLSNYGYTF; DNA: TGTGCCAGCAGCCCCCGCCTAGGACTTTCAAACTATGGCTACACCTTC
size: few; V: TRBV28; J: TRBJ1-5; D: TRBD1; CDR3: CASSGGTGIVGQPQHF; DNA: TGTGCCAGCAGTGGCGGGACAGGAATTGTGGGTCAGCCCCAGCATTTT
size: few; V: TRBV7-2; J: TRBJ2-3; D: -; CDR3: CASSLSQGSDTQYF; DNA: TGTGCCAGCAGCTTAAGTCAGGGTTCAGATACGCAGTATTTT
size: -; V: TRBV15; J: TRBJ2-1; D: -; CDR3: CATSSGGDLNEQFF; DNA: TGTGCCACCAGCAGCGGGGGTGATCTGAATGAGCAGTTCTTC
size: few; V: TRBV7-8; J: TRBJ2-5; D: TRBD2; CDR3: CASSLGAAGGLQETQYF; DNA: TGTGCCAGCAGCTTAGGTGCAGCGGGGGGGCTCCAAGAGACCCAGTACTTC
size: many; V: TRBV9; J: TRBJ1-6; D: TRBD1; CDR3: CASSLTGSSSYNSPLHF; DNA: TGTGCCAGCAGCTTGACAGGGTCAAGCTCCTATAATTCACCCCTCCACTTT
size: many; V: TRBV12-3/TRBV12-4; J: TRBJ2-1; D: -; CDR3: CASSLLGGEQFF; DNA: TGTGCCAGCAGCCTTTTAGGGGGAGAGCAGTTCTTC
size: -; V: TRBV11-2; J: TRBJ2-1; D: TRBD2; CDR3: CASSSPKTSQDNEQFF; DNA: TGTGCCAGCAGCTCGCCAAAGACTAGCCAAGACAATGAGCAGTTCTTC
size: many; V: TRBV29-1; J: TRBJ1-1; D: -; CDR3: CSVEDLRDTAFF; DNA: TGCAGCGTTGAAGATCTTCGCGACACCGCTTTCTTT
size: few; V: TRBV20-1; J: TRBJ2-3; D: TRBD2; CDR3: CSARAGLGASTDTQYF; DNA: TGCAGTGCTAGGGCGGGACTAGGCGCTAGCACAGATACGCAGTATTTT
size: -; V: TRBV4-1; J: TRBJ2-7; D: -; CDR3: CASSLLSRDEQYF; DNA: TGCGCCAGCAGCCTTCTATCCCGGGACGAGCAGTACTTC
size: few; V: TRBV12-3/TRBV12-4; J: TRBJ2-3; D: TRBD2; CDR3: CASSLAGLDADTQYF; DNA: TGTGCCAGCAGTTTAGCCGGACTAGATGCAGATACGCAGTATTTT
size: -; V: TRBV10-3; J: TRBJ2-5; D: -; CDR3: CAISLQGSETQYF; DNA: TGTGCCATCAGTCTACAGGGTAGCGAGACCCAGTACTTC
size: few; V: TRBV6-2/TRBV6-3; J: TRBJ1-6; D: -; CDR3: CASSWGQNSPLHF; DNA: TGTGCCAGCAGCTGGGGTCAGAATTCACCCCTCCACTTT
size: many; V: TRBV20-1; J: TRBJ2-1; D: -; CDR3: CSAREQGKALPYNEQFF; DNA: TGCAGTGCTAGGGAACAGGGTAAGGCGCTACCCTACAATGAGCAGTTCTTC
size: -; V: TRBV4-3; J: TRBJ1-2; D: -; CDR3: CASSRTLSTQGSNGYTF; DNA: TGCGCCAGCAGCCGAACCCTTTCCACGCAGGGCTCTAATGGCTACACCTTC
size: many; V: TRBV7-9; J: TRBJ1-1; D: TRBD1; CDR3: CASSSSDREAEAFF; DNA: TGTGCCAGCAGCTCTTCGGACAGGGAGGCTGAAGCTTTCTTT
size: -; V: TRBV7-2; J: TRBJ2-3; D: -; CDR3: CASSLGPVTDTQYF; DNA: TGTGCCAGCAGCTTAGGGCCAGTAACAGATACGCAGTATTTT
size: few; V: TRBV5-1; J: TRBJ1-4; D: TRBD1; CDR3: CASRRDRVTVDEKLFF; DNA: TGCGCCAGCAGAAGGGACAGGGTGACGGTGGACGAAAAACTGTTTTTT
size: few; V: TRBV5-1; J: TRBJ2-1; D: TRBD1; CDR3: CASSTDRANNEQFF; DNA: TGCGCCAGCAGCACGGACAGGGCGAACAATGAGCAGTTCTTC
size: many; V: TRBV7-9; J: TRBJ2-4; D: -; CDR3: CASSFGLAVAKNIQYF; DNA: TGTGCCAGCAGCTTTGGGCTAGCCGTAGCCAAAAACATTCAGTACTTC
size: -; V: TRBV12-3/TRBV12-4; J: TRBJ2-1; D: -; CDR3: CASSSNRYNEQFF; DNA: TGTGCCAGCAGTTCAAACAGGTACAATGAGCAGTTCTTC
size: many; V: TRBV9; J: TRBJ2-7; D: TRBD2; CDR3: CASSVVPGGASYEQYF; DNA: TGTGCCAGCAGCGTAGTGCCGGGGGGGGCATCCTACGAGCAGTACTTC
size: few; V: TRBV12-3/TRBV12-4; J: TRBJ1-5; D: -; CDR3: CASMRGTDRNQPQHF; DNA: TGTGCCAGCATGCGAGGTACAGATCGCAATCAGCCCCAGCATTTT
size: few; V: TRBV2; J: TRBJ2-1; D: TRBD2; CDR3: CASTGTSGSSYNEQFF; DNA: TGTGCCAGCACCGGGACTAGCGGGAGCTCCTACAATGAGCAGTTCTTC
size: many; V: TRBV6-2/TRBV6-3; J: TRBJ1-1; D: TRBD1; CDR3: CASSYSGRGLWTEAFF; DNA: TGTGCCAGCAGTTACTCCGGCAGGGGGTTGTGGACTGAAGCTTTCTTT
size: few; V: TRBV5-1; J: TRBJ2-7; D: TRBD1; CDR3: CASSSPSGTGWEQYF; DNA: TGCGCCAGCAGCTCTCCGTCCGGGACAGGGTGGGAGCAGTACTTC
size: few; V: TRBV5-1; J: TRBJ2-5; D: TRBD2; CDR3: CASSTSGTSGQETQYF; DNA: TGCGCCAGCAGCACCTCCGGGACTAGCGGCCAAGAGACCCAGTACTTC
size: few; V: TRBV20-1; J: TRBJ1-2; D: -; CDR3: CSASRDRDGYTF; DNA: TGCAGTGCTAGTCGAGACAGAGATGGCTACACCTTC
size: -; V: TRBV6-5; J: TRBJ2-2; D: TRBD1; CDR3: CASSGQGTGELFF; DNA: TGTGCCAGCAGCGGACAGGGCACCGGGGAGCTGTTTTTT
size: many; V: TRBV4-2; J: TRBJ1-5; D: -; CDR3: CASSQDRTTNQPQHF; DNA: TGTGCCAGCAGCCAAGATAGGACTACCAATCAGCCCCAGCATTTT
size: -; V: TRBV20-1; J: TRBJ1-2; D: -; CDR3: CSAQGGSLGYTF; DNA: TGCAGTGCTCAAGGGGGTTCGCTCGGCTACACCTTC
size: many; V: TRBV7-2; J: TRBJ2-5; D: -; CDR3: CASSLAAAQETQYF; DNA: TGTGCCAGCAGCTTAGCAGCGGCCCAAGAGACCCAGTACTTC
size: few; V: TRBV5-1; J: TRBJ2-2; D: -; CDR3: CASSRGPGAETGELFF; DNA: TGCGCCAGCAGCCGGGGCCCAGGGGCTGAGACCGGGGAGCTGTTTTTT
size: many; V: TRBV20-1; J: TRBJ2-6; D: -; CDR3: CSAVRGASTGANVLTF; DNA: TGCAGTGCTGTCAGGGGAGCCAGCACTGGGGCCAACGTCCTGACTTTC
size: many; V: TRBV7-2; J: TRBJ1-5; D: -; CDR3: CASSLTYRESNQPQHF; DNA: TGTGCCAGCAGCTTAACCTACAGGGAGAGCAATCAGCCCCAGCATTTT
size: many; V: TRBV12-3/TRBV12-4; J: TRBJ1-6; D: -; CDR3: CASSHLQGYSYNSPLHF; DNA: TGTGCCAGCAGCCACCTACAGGGCTACTCCTATAATTCACCCCTCCACTTT
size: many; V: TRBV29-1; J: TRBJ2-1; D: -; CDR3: CSVEDGRQFF; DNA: TGCAGCGTTGAAGATGGCCGGCAGTTCTTC
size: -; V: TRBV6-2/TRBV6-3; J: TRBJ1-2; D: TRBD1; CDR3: CASSYSGTGSGYTF; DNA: TGTGCCAGCAGTTACTCCGGGACAGGGAGCGGCTACACCTTC
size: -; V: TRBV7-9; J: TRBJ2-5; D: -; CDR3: CASSSGDSLRQETQYF; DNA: TGTGCCAGCAGCTCGGGGGACAGCCTGCGCCAAGAGACCCAGTACTTC
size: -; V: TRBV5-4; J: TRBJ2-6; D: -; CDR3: CASTMTGANVLTF; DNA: TGTGCCAGCACCATGACCGGGGCCAACGTCCTGACTTTC
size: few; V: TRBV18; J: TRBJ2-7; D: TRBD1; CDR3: CASSLPGQGFSRVQYF; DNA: TGTGCCAGCTCACTCCCGGGACAGGGGTTTTCACGGGTGCAGTACTTC
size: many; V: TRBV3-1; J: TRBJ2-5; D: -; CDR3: CASSLGTLQETQYF; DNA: TGTGCCAGCAGCCTTGGGACACTCCAAGAGACCCAGTACTTC
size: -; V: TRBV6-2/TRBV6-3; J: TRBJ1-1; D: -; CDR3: CASSYGQGITEAFF; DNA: TGTGCCAGCAGTTACGGGCAGGGAATCACTGAAGCTTTCTTT
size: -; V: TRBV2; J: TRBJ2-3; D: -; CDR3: CASSPLYPSTDTQYF; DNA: TGTGCCAGCAGTCCTCTGTATCCTAGCACAGATACGCAGTATTTT